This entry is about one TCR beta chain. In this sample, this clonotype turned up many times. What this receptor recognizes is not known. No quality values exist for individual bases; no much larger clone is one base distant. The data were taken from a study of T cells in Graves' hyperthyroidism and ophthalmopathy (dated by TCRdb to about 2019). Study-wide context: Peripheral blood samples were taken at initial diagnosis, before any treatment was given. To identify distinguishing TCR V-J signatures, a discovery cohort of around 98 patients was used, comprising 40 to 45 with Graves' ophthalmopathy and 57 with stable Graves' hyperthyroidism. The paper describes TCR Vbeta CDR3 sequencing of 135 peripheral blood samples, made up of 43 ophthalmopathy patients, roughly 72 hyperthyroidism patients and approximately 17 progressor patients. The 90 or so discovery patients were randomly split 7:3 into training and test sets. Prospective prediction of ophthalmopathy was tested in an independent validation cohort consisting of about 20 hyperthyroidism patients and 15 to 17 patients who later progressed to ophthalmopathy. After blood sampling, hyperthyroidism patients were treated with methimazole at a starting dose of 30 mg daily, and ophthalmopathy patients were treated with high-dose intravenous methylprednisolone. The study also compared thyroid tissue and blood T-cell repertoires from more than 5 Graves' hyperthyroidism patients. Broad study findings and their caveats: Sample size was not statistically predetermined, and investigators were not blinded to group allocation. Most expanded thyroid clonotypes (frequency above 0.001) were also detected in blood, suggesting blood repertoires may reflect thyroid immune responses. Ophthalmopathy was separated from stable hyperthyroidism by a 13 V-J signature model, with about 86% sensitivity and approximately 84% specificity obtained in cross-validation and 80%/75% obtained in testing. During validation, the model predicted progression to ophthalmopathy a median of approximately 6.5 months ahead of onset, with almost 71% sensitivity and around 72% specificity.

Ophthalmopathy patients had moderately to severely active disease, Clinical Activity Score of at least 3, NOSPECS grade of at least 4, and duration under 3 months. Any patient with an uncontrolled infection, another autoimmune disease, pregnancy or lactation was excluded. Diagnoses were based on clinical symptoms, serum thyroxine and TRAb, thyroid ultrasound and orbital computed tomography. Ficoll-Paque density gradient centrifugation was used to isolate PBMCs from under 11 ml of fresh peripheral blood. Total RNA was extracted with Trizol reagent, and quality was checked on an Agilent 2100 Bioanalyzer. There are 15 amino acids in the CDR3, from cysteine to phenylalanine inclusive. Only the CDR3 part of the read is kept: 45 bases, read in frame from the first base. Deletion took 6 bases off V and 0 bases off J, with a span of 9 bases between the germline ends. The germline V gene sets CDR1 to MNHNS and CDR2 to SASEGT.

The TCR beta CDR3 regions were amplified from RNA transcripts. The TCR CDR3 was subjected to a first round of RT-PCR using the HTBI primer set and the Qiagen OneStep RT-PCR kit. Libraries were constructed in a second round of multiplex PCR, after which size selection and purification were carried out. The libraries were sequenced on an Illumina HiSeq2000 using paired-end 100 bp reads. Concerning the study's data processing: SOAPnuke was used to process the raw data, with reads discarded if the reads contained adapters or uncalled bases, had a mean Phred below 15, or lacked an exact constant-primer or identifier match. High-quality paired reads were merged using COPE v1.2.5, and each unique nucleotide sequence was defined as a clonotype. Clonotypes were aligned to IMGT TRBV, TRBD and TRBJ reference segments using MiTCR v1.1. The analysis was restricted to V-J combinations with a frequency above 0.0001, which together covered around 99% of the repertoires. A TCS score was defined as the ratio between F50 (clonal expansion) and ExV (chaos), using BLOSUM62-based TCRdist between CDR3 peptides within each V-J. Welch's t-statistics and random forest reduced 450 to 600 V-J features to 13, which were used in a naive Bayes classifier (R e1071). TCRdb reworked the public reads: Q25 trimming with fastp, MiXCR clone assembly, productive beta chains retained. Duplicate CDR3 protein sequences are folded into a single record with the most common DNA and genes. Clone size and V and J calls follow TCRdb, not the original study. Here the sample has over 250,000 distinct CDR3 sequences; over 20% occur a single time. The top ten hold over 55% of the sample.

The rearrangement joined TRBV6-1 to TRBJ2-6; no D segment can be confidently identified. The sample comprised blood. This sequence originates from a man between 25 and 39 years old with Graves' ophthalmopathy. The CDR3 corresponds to CASRSGPSGANVLTF. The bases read TGTGCCAGCAGGTCCGGGCCCTCTGGGGCCAACGTCCTGACTTTC.